The 16 T cell receptor beta chains below all came from one sample that was sequenced in a study of glioma-infiltrating T cells. The iRepertoire nested amplicon-rescue multiplex PCR amplified TCR alpha and beta CDR3s from RNA. Via MiXCR, TCRdb re-called the multiplex PCR reads, giving one row per CDR3 protein. The data show about 93,000 distinct CDR3 sequences, with approximately 42% seen just once and 35% to 40% held by the top ten. The specimen sequenced was glioma tissue, nonneoplastic brain tissue, or PBMCs (not recorded which). The source is a human donor with low-grade glioma or glioblastoma, undergoing nonglioma brain surgery, or in good health (not recorded which).

The V gene is TRBV20-1, the J gene TRBJ2-1; the match to TRBD1 covers 8 bases. Per germline, CDR1 DFQATT and CDR2 SNEGSKA (reference sequence). CDR3 size: 16 residues. Losses at the gene ends were 0 bases for V and 8 bases for J; bases not matched to a gene: 12. The CDR3 coding sequence is TGCAGTGCTAGAGATAGTTGGACAGGGTTGGGCTATGAGCAGTTCTTC. Encoded protein: CSARDSWTGLGYEQFF.

This clonotype was observed many times. V and J are TRBV14 and TRBJ2-5, with D maybe TRBD2 (5 bases). V lost 0 bases to trimming and J lost 5 bases, with 10 bases between them. CDR1 and CDR2 from the germline V gene are SGHDN and FVKESK. The CDR3 spans 14 residues. In DNA, the CDR3 is TGTGCCAGCAGCCAAGATCGTAGAGGGGAGACCCAGTACTTC. Residues: CASSQDRRGETQYF. Full variable domain (outside the CDR3, taken from reference TRBV14 and TRBJ2-5): EAGVTQFPSHSVIEKGQTVTLRCDPISGHDNLYWYRRVMGKEIKFLLHFVKESKQDESGMPNNRFLAERTGGTYSTLKVQPAELEDSGVYFCASSQDRRGETQYFGPGTRLLVL.

Comment on this clonotype: A read error is possible here, since a much larger clone lies one base away. The V call is TRBV5-1, the J call TRBJ2-3; no definite D call. The CDR3 is made up of 15 amino acids. CDR1 is SGHRS, CDR2 YFSETQ, per germline. CDR3 nucleotides: TGCGCCAGCAGCTTGTTGAAGTACATGTCAGATGCGCAGTATTTT. Translated: CASSLLKYMSDAQYF.

There are many counts of this clonotype. DNA of the CDR3: TGTGCCAGCAGTGCAGCCGGGGGAGCCTCAGCCTACGAGCAGTACTTC. Translated: CASSAAGGASAYEQYF. V is TRBV2 and J is TRBJ2-7; D might be TRBD2 (6 bases). CDR3 size: 16 residues. Germline CDR1 and CDR2: SNHLY and FYNNEI. V dropped 4 bases and J dropped 2 bases, with 18 bases sitting between them. The full variable domain, its missing parts supplied by reference TRBV2 and TRBJ2-7, is EPEVTQTPSHQVTQMGQEVILRCVPISNHLYFYWYRQILGQKVEFLVSFYNNEISEKSEIFDDQFSVERPDGSNFTLKIRSTKLEDSAMYFCASSAAGGASAYEQYFGPGTRLTVT.

At least ten counts were recorded for this clonotype. V and J are TRBV27 and TRBJ2-7; TRBD2 is a possible D gene (6 bases). Germline CDR1 MNHEY, CDR2 SMNVEV (reference sequence). Trimming took off 4 bases at V and 5 bases at J, with 12 bases between the two ends. The length of the CDR3 is 13 residues. CDR3 loop: CASSWGGVDEQYF. The CDR3 DNA follows: TGTGCCAGCAGTTGGGGCGGGGTTGACGAGCAGTACTTC.

This clonotype has ten or more counts. The V call is TRBV20-1, the J call TRBJ2-1; TRBD2 aligns across 9 bases. The germline gives CDR1 DFQATT, CDR2 SNEGSKA (reference sequence). The CDR3 extends over 15 amino acids. Losses at the gene ends were 5 bases for V and 0 bases for J; bases not matched to a gene: 5. CDR3 DNA: TGCAGTGCTGACCCGACTAGCGGCTCCTACAATGAGCAGTTCTTC. This sequence encodes CSADPTSGSYNEQFF.

This clonotype was recorded many times. This chain connects TRBV19 to TRBJ1-5; 7 nucleotides match TRBD1. The V gene end was trimmed by 0 bases and the J gene end by 0 bases; junction bases not matched to a gene: 8. Per the germline V gene, CDR1 is LNHDA and CDR2 is SQIVND (reference sequence). The CDR3 covers 18 residues. The CDR3 region has the DNA TGTGCCAGTAGTATAGATGGCAGGGGGACGTATAGCAATCAGCCCCAGCATTTT. This gives the protein CASSIDGRGTYSNQPQHF.

Worth noting for this clonotype: Since the CDR3 does not end with the conserved phenylalanine or tryptophan, this likely comes from a read error. This chain links TRBV18 with TRBJ1-1; D is undetermined. Per germline, CDR1 KGHSH and CDR2 LQKENI. V was trimmed by 0 bases and J by 11 bases, leaving 19 bases between them. This CDR3 comprises 15 residues. This CDR3 reads CASSPPPAGIGSAFY. The CDR3, as DNA: TGTGCCAGCTCACCACCTCCCGCGGGCATCGGTTCGGCTTTCTAT.

This clonotype showed up many times. V gene TRBV10-3 combines with J gene TRBJ2-7; D uncertain. CDR3 length: 15 residues. The V gene's germline CDR1 is ENHRY and CDR2 SYGVKD. Trimming removed 2 bases at V and 1 base at J, with 12 bases between. The CDR3 sequence is CAISEDTTGSYEQYF. The CDR3 bases are TGTGCCATCAGTGAGGACACGACCGGGTCCTACGAGCAGTACTTC.

This clonotype was observed many times. V is TRBV28 and J is TRBJ1-5; 7 nucleotides align to TRBD1. Unmatched junction bases numbered 7, after V lost 6 bases and J lost 5 bases. Germline V lookup: CDR1 MDHEN, CDR2 SYDVKM. This CDR3 comprises 14 residues. The CDR3 nucleotides are TGTGCCAGCAGACAGACAGGGTCCCATCAGCCCCAGCATTTT. This translates into CASRQTGSHQPQHF.

This rearrangement joins TRBV29-1 to TRBJ2-5, with D possibly being TRBD2 (7 bases). The CDR3 covers 10 residues. CDR1 SQVTM and CDR2 ANQGSEA come from the germline V gene. CDR3 protein: CHGGAETQYF. The CDR3 DNA follows: TGCCATGGGGGGGCAGAGACCCAGTACTTC.

A remark on this clonotype: The germline gene is not matched at one end of the junction; a read error may be the cause. The chain uses TRBV6-5 and TRBJ1-5; D gene uncertain. The CDR3 is made up of 16 amino acids. Germline V gene sequence: CDR1 MNHEY, CDR2 SVGAGI. Here the CDR3 DNA reads TGTGCCAGCAGTACTAGGGCCGGACTCGGCAACCAGCCCCAGCATTTT. Translating gives CASSTRAGLGNQPQHF.

J is TRBJ2-3 and V is TRBV20-1; D ambiguous. V was pared by 6 bases and J by 3 bases, with 7 bases between. This CDR3 has 11 residues. From germline, CDR1 is DFQATT and CDR2 SNEGSKA (reference sequence). CDR3 residues: CSARLTDTQYF. Here the CDR3 DNA reads TGCAGTGCGAGACTGACAGATACGCAGTATTTT.

The chain links TRBV4-1 to TRBJ2-1; tentatively, D is TRBD1 (6 bases). Trimming pared 6 bases from V and 15 bases from J, leaving 24 bases between. The CDR3 is 14 amino acids. CDR1 and CDR2 (germline): MGHRA, YSYEKL. The CDR3 reads CASRQQGRYHDPFF. The DNA of the CDR3 is TGCGCCAGCAGACAACAGGGACGCTACCATGATCCGTTCTTC.

This clonotype was seen ten or more times. The J gene is TRBJ1-2, the V gene TRBV19; D is undetermined. Germline CDR1 reads LNHDA; CDR2 reads SQIVND (reference sequence). V gave up 7 bases and J gave up 4 bases, with 16 bases separating them. The CDR3 has 14 residues. CDR3 bases: TGTGCCAGTAACCCCGGGGTCGACCTCTATGGCTACACCTTC. It specifies CASNPGVDLYGYTF.

This clonotype has a count of ten or more. CDR3 sequence reads: CASSPTSDAQYF. Here the CDR3 DNA reads TGTGCCAGCAGTCCGACTAGCGATGCGCAGTATTTT. V and J are TRBV2 and TRBJ2-3, with 8 nucleotides matching TRBD2. Germline assignment: CDR1 SNHLY and CDR2 FYNNEI. V gave up 5 bases and J gave up 10 bases; unmatched junction bases: 5. CDR3 size: 12 residues. The entire variable domain, with the rest obtained from reference TRBV2 and TRBJ2-3, is as follows: EPEVTQTPSHQVTQMGQEVILRCVPISNHLYFYWYRQILGQKVEFLVSFYNNEISEKSEIFDDQFSVERPDGSNFTLKIRSTKLEDSAMYFCASSPTSDAQYFGPGTRLTVL.